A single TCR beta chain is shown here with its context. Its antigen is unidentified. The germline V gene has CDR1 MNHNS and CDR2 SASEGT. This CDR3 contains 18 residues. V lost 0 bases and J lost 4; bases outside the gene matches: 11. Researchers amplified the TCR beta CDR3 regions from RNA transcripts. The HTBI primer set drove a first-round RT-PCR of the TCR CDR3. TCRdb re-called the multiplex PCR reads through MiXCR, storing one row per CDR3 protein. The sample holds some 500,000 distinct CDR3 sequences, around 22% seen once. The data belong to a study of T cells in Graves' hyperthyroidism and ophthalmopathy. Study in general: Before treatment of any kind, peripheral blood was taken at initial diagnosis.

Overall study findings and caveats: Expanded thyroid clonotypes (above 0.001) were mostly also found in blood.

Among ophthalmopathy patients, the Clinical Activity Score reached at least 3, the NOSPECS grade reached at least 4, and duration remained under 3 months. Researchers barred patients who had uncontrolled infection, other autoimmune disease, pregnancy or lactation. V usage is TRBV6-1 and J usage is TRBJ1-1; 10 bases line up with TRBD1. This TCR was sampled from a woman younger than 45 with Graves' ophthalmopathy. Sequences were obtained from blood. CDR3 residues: CASSEALRTGGRSTEAFF. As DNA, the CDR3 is TGTGCCAGCAGTGAAGCGCTAAGGACAGGGGGACGAAGCACTGAAGCTTTCTTT.